A selection of T cell receptor beta chains follows, all from one sample in a study of shared clonotypes between healthy human individuals. Clones were read by immunoSEQ multiplex PCR, and TCRdb kept only the in-frame ones, dropping some. The sample lists about 2.1 million clones, about 93% seen once, with about 1.6% in the top ten. Sequencing input: naive CD8+ T cells from PBMCs. The receptors derive from a man aged 18 to 29 in good health. Some clones in this sample may be carry-over from other donors' samples. Both conserved end residues are part of each CDR3. Fields, in order: V gene, CDR3 length, J gene, CDR3 protein.

TRBV28	17	TRBJ2-7	CASSFPLAGGRQYEQYF
TRBV30	14	TRBJ1-2	CAWSRRAKDYGYTF
TRBV7-8	16	TRBJ2-3	CASSQGHRMGTDTQYF
TRBV7-9	14	TRBJ2-5	CASSLGGVKQTQYF
TRBV6-1	14	TRBJ2-7	CASSVVGQGYEQYF
TRBV30	16	TRBJ1-3	CAWSARLRFSGNTIYF
TRBV27	17	TRBJ1-2	CASSFTGGAVVGYGYTF
TRBV9	13	TRBJ2-7	CASSVGWRDEQYF
TRBV4-3	16	TRBJ2-7	CASSPSTSGSSYEQYF
TRBV5-4	17	TRBJ2-1	CASSGAGTSGPYNEQFF
TRBV5-1	15	TRBJ2-5	CASSTYPDSQETQYF
TRBV27	14	TRBJ2-2	CASRNQGYTGELFF
TRBV10-3	13	TRBJ2-1	CAINSGRYNEQFF
TRBV6-6	15	TRBJ2-1	CASRGVAGVNNEQFF
TRBV15	15	TRBJ2-1	CATSAGGAWYNEQFF
TRBV27	17	TRBJ2-1	CASSFLRDPQPTLGQFF
TRBV5-1	14	TRBJ2-7	CASSSGTWEGEQYF
TRBV10-1	14	TRBJ2-1	CASSEGTRNNEQFF
TRBV6-5	12	TRBJ1-1	CASSPGSTEAFF
TRBV7-6	14	TRBJ1-1	CASSLRATHTEAFF
TRBV27	17	TRBJ1-5	CASSRRTGDRSNQPQHF
TRBV10-3	16	TRBJ2-1	CAISESMGRLRNEQFF
TRBV5-1	15	TRBJ2-3	CASSHRDSNTDTQYF
TRBV7-6	15	TRBJ2-7	CASSPGAGLSPEQYF
TRBV9	14	TRBJ2-7	CASSPNRDAYEQYF
TRBV7-2	16	TRBJ2-7	CASSRQRGGPPYEQYF
TRBV27	15	TRBJ2-1	CASSFGQVLYNEQFF
TRBV7-6	16	TRBJ1-5	CASSLSAGGGNQPQHF
TRBV5-4	15	TRBJ1-1	CASSLRSYSNTEAFF
TRBV5-8	14	TRBJ2-7	CASGLLYRGNEQYF
TRBV6-4	16	TRBJ2-2	CASSDGSQVGPGELFF
TRBV6-1	14	TRBJ2-5	CASSEVGMQETQYF
TRBV5-1	14	TRBJ2-7	CASSSAGAGNEQYF
TRBV28	18	TRBJ2-7	CASSLRADFRVRTYEQYF
TRBV7-3	15	TRBJ2-1	CASSSMQSGYNEQFF
TRBV27	14	TRBJ2-7	CASSWNREGYEQYF
TRBV6-5	13	TRBJ1-5	CASSPGLNQPQHF
TRBV13	16	TRBJ2-3	CASSNQGQQSTDTQYF
TRBV28	21	TRBJ2-4	CASSTFQPTSGGAYGKNIQYF
TRBV5-6	13	TRBJ2-7	CASSLGTGGEQYF
TRBV18	15	TRBJ2-3	CASSPPFLAGETQYF
TRBV5-1	13	TRBJ2-7	CASSWGERYEQYF
TRBV19	14	TRBJ2-7	CASNGAGDSYEQYF
TRBV11-2	15	TRBJ1-6	CASSPGTESYSPLHF